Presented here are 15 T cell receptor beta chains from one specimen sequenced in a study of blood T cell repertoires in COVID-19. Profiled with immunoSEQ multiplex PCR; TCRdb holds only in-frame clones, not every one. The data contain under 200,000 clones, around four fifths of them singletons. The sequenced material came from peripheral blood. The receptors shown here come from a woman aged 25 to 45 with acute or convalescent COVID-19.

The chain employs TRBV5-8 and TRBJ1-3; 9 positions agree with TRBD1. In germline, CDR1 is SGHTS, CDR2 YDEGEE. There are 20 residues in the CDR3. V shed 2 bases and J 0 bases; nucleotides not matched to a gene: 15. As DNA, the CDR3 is TGTGCCAGCAGCTTACCACAGGGGGCTCCGGGGAGCTACTCTGGAAACACCATATATTTT. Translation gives CASSLPQGAPGSYSGNTIYF.

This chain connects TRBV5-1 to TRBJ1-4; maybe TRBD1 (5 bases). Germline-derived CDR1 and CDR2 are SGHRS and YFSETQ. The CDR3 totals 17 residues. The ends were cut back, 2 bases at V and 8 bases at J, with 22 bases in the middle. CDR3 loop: CASSFGLWQGSDEKLFF. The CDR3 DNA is TGCGCCAGCAGCTTTGGTTTGTGGCAGGGAAGCGACGAAAAACTGTTTTTT.

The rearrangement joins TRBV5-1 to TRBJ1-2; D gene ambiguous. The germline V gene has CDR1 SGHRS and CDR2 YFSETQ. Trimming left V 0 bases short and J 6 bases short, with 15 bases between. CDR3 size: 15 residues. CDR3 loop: CASSLVEGMGDGYTF. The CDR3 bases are TGCGCCAGCAGCTTGGTGGAAGGCATGGGCGATGGCTACACCTTC.

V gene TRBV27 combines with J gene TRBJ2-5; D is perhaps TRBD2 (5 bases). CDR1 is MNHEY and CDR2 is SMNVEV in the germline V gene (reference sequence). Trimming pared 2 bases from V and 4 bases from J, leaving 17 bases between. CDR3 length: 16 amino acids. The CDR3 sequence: CASSLKSGIGVETQYF. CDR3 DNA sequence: TGTGCCAGCAGTTTAAAATCCGGGATCGGGGTAGAGACCCAGTACTTC.

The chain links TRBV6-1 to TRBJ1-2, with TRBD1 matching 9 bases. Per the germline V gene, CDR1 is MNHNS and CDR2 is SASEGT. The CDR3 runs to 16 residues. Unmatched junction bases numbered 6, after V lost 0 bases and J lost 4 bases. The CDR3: CASSEAGTGGGYGYTF. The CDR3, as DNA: TGTGCCAGCAGTGAAGCGGGAACAGGGGGCGGCTATGGCTACACCTTC.

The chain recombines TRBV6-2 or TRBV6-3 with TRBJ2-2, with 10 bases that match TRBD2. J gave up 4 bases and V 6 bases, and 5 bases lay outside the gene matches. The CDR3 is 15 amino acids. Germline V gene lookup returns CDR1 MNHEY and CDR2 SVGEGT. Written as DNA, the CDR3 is TGTGCCAGCAGCCCACAGCGGGAGGGCACCGGGGAGCTGTTTTTT. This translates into CASSPQREGTGELFF.

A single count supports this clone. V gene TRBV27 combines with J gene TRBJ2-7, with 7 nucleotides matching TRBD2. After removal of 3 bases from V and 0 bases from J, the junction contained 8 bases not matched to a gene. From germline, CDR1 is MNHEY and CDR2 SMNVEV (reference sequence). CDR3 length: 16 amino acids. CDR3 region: CASSFALGDYSYEQYF. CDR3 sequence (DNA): TGTGCCAGCAGTTTCGCCCTGGGGGACTACTCCTACGAGCAGTACTTC.

Written as DNA, the CDR3 is TGTGCCAGCAGTCAAACAGTCCAAGAGACCCAGTACTTC. Protein: CASSQTVQETQYF. This chain uses TRBV11-1 with TRBJ2-5; no clear D. Germline assignment: CDR1 SGHAT and CDR2 FQDESV (reference sequence). The CDR3 spans 13 residues. V was trimmed by 6 bases and J by 1 base, leaving 9 bases between them.

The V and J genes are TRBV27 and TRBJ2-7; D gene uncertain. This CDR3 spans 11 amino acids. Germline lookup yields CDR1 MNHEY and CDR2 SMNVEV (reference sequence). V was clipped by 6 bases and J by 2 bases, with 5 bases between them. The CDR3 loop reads CASRDTYEQYF. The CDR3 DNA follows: TGTGCCAGCAGAGACACCTACGAGCAGTACTTC.

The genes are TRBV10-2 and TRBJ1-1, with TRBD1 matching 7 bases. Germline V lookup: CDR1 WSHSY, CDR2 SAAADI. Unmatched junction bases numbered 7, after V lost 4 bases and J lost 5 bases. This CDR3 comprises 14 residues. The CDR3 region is CASSVPGGMTEAFF. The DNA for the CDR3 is TGCGCCAGCAGTGTCCCAGGGGGGATGACTGAAGCTTTCTTT.

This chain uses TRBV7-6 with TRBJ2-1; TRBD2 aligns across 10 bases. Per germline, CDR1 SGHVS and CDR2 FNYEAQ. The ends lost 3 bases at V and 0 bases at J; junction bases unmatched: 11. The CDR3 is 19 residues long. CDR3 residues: CASSFTASGGRSSYNEQFF. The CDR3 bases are TGTGCCAGCAGCTTTACGGCTAGCGGGGGCCGAAGCTCCTACAATGAGCAGTTCTTC.

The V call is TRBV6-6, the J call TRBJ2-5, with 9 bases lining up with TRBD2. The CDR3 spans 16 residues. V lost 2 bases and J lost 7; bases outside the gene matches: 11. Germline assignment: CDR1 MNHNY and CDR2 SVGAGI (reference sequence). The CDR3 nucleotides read TGTGCCAGCAGTTACGCATCGCAGCGGGGGGCCGGGACCCAGTACTTC. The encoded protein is CASSYASQRGAGTQYF.

The CDR3: CASYAGTGLTGELFF. In DNA, the CDR3 is TGTGCCAGTTATGCTGGGACAGGGCTCACCGGGGAGCTGTTTTTT. The chain carries TRBV27 and TRBJ2-2; TRBD1 matches at 9 bases. The germline V gene encodes CDR1 MNHEY and CDR2 SMNVEV (reference sequence). Trimming at V came to 9 bases and at J to 4 bases, leaving 9 bases not matched to a gene. The CDR3 extends over 15 amino acids.

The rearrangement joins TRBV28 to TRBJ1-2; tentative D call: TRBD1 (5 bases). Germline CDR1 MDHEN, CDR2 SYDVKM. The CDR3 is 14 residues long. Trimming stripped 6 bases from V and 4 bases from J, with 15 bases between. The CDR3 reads CASRYPYGGYGYTF. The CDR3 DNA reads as TGTGCCAGCAGGTACCCATACGGGGGCTATGGCTACACCTTC.

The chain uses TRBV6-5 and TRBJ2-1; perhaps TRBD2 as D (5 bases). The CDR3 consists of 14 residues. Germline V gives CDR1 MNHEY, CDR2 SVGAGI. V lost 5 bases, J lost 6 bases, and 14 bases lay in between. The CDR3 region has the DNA TGTGCCAGCAGTAGGGCGGGTCAGGCCAATGAGCAGTTCTTC. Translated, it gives CASSRAGQANEQFF.